This T cell receptor beta chain was obtained from a study of T cells in tuberculosis. Study overall: The T cells targeted glucose monomycolate, a mycobacterial lipid, via CD1B.

Study-level findings and limits: A GMM-specific repertoire classifier reached roughly 87% accuracy, AUROC 0.90.

The table came from immunoSEQ multiplex PCR; TCRdb's copy has only in-frame clones and leaves some out. The sample has about 35,000 clones, nearly 90% seen once; the top ten hold more than 4.5%. To note about this clone: What it recognizes is unknown.

Time point noted: new active TB diagnosis, blood taken before or within 7 days of starting treatment. Germline trimming cut 5 bases from V and 4 bases from J; bases unmatched to any gene: 5. The CDR3 has 15 amino acids. The germline V gene encodes CDR1 MDHEN and CDR2 SYDVKM. Sequenced here: PBMCs, sampled at tuberculosis diagnosis. This chain uses TRBV28 with TRBJ1-4; 9 bases line up with TRBD1. The sequence came from an adult with tuberculosis. In DNA form, the CDR3 reads TGTGCCAGCAGTGGACAGGGGATGGGTAATGAAAAACTGTTTTTT. Residues: CASSGQGMGNEKLFF. Together with reference TRBV28 and TRBJ1-4, the CDR3 gives the full variable domain: DVKVTQSSRYLVKRTGEKVFLECVQDMDHENMFWYRQDPGLGLRLIYFSYDVKMKEKGDIPEGYSVSREKKERFSLILESASTNQTSMYLCASSGQGMGNEKLFFGSGTQLSVL.